This T cell receptor (beta chain) was identified in a study of pediatric ulcerative colitis. General observations from the study: Blood-rectal clonal overlap within each person was significantly higher in ulcerative colitis patients than controls. Two rectal CDR3 clonotypes occurred in all ulcerative colitis patients. Acute severe colitis showed lower rectal diversity from clonal expansions. Total lymphocyte DNA, not sorted subsets, was the template.

Profiling relied on immunoSEQ multiplex PCR, and the TCRdb table lists in-frame clones only, not all of them. The repertoire holds some 15,000 clones, with approximately 80% as singletons. One to two pinch biopsies were taken from the rectum during colonoscopy. Details on this clone: What it binds is unknown.

The TCR originated in a boy between 10 and 17 years old who was a control in a study of pediatric ulcerative colitis. The sample consisted of gut tissue.

The CDR3 DNA reads as TGTGCCAGCAGCTTTGGGCAGAGCAATCAGCCCCAGCATTTT. Its translation: CASSFGQSNQPQHF. V usage is TRBV7-8 and J usage is TRBJ1-5, with D uncertain. Trimming took off 3 bases at V and 1 base at J, with 7 bases between the two ends. Germline V CDR1 and CDR2: SGHVS, FQNEAQ. This CDR3 is built from 14 residues.